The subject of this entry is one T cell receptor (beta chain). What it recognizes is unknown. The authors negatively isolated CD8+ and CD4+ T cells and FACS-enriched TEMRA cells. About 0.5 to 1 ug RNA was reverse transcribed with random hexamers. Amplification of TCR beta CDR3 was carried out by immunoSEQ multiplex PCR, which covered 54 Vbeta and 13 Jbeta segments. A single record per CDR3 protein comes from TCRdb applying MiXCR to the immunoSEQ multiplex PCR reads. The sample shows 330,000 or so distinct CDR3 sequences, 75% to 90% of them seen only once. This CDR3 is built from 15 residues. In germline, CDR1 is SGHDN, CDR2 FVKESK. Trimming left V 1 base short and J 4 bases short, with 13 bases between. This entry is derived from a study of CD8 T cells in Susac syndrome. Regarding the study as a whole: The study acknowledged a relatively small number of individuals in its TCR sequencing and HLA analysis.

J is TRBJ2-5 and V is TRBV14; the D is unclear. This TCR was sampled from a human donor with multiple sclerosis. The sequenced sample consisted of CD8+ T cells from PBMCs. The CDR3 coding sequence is TGTGCCAGCAGCCAAGGTTGGCGGCTGGGAGAGACCCAGTACTTC. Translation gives CASSQGWRLGETQYF.